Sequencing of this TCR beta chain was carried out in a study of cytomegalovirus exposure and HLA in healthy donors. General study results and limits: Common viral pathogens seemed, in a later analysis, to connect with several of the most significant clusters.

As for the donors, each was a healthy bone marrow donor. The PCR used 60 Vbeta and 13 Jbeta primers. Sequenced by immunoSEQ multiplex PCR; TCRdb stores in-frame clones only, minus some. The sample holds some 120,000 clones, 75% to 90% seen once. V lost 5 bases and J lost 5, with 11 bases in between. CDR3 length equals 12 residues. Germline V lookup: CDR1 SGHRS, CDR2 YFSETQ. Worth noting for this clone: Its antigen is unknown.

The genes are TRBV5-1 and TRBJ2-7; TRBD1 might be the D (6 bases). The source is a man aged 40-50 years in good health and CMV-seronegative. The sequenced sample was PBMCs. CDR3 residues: CASRVRDNEQYF. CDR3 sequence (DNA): TGCGCCAGCAGGGTCAGGGACAACGAGCAGTACTTC.